This record concerns one T cell receptor beta chain sequence. The sample comes from a study of blood T cell repertoires in COVID-19. Across the whole study: Recovered status in Cohort 3 required two negative PCRs, clearance, or symptom resolution. PBMCs, B-cell-depleted T cells, or T cells provided the cDNA or gDNA that made up the material.

The germline V and J ends were trimmed by 11 bases and 2 bases, with 10 bases remaining between them. CDR3 length: 13 amino acids. Per germline, CDR1 MNHEY and CDR2 SVGAGI. Source study methods: Reference gene primer amplification gave nucleated cell count estimates. TCRdb's table, derived via immunoSEQ multiplex PCR, lists solely in-frame clones and lacks some. The V and J calls and the clone size are those of that table, but D and trimming were determined from the DNA. The sample holds approximately 140,000 clones, around 82% seen once. Cohorts were based on clinical histories the participants reported.

V is TRBV6-5 and J is TRBJ2-6; D may be TRBD1 (5 bases). The sequencing sample was made of PBMCs or T cells enriched from blood (not recorded which). The receptor was isolated from a man aged 45 to 65 in a cohort exposed to, infected with or recovered from COVID-19 (not recorded which). The CDR3 is CAVGPAGANVLTF. In DNA form, the CDR3 reads TGTGCCGTGGGGCCCGCTGGGGCCAACGTCCTGACTTTC.